This T cell receptor (beta chain) is drawn from a study of blood T cell repertoires in COVID-19. Overall study context: The samples span acute and convalescent COVID-19 from the United States, Italy and Spain.

Source study methods: Amplifying reference gene primers gave estimates of nucleated cell counts. Sequencing was performed with immunoSEQ multiplex PCR; in TCRdb, only in-frame clones are kept and a portion is missing. For V, J and clone size, that table is used; D and trimming come from the DNA. The sample contains 350,000 to 400,000 clones, approximately 88% of which appear only once. Seattle patients were enrolled while actively infected and followed longitudinally. The V gene lost 2 bases and the J gene lost 4 bases, with 15 bases spanning the gap. CDR3 size: 16 residues. Germline CDR1 and CDR2: KGHSH and LQKENI.

J is TRBJ1-3 and V is TRBV18; D is perhaps TRBD1 (6 bases). The sequenced sample consisted of peripheral blood. This clonotype was sampled from a woman between 25 and 40 years old with COVID-19, enrolled during active disease. The CDR3 DNA follows: TGTGCCAGCTCACCATCAGTTTCCAGGGGAGGAAACACCATATATTTT. Its protein product is CASSPSVSRGGNTIYF.